The following is a T cell receptor beta chain sequence with its context. Which antigen it targets is not known. Base quality data are lacking; no much larger clone is found one base away. The data belong to a study of Ad26.COV2.S vaccination and SARS-CoV-2 variants (dated by TCRdb to the early 2020s). Broadly, across the study: Vaccine-arm donors were drawn from COV1001, a multicentre, randomized, double-blind, placebo-controlled phase I-IIa trial of Ad26.COV2.S in healthy adults. Ad26.COV2.S was administered intramuscularly at 5 x 10^10 or 1 x 10^11 viral particles, either as a single shot or as two shots given 56 days apart. TCRbeta repertoire sequencing was used to assess the specificity and breadth of SARS-CoV-2-reactive T cell receptors after Ad26.COV2.S vaccination. A total of approximately 30 samples were included in the TCR-sequenced set, comprising roughly 19 Ad26.COV2.S vaccine recipients, 5 placebo recipients and 8 SARS-CoV-2 convalescent individuals. Participants in the trial were split at random into five groups of five each, receiving low-dose or high-dose Ad26.COV2.S once or twice, or else placebo on both occasions. Investigators did not know the trial group allocation while performing experiments and assessing outcomes.

Per the publication, the treatment or condition label means: around 19 received Ad26.COV2.S at low or high dose, single or two shots; 5 received placebo; per-sample allocation not given. For vaccine and placebo recipients, the sequenced repertoires came from samples collected on day 63 after the first injection. Between 29 July and 7 August 2020, Cohort 1b enrolled about 27 adults aged 18-55 years at one site in Boston, USA. Ad26.COV2.S consisted of a replication-incompetent adenovirus type 26 vector by which a prefusion-stabilized SARS-CoV-2 spike protein from the original Wuhan strain was expressed. From its cysteine to its phenylalanine, the CDR3 spans 15 amino acids. Here the CDR3 DNA is all that survives: 45 bases in frame from base 1. V is cut back by 3 bases and J by 2 bases, with 1 base in the junction unmatched. CDR1 and CDR2 (LNHDA, SQIVND) derive from the germline V gene (reference sequence).

The paper as a whole reports these results and caveats: Ad26.COV2.S recipients had higher spike-specific TCR breadth than placebo recipients (P = 0.0014). According to the authors, total T cell responses may have been underestimated by the TCR breadth and depth analyses. The study was not powered to compare responses between vaccine doses or regimens. After vaccination, spike-specific CD8+ and CD4+ T cell responses were reported to show substantial breadth. Vaccine and placebo recipients had similar non-spike TCR breadth, a finding consistent with the vaccine containing only spike.

The immunoSEQ Assay was used to sequence TCRbeta CDR3 regions. After extraction, genomic DNA underwent amplification by bias-controlled multiplex PCR, followed by high-throughput sequencing. The authors processed their data as follows. To quantify the absolute abundance of every unique TCRbeta CDR3 region, sequences were collapsed and filtered. Usable DNA was measured by amplifying reference genes present in all nucleated cells, and TCRbeta template counts were normalized to that usable DNA to estimate T cell fraction. Repertoire TCRs were annotated as SARS-CoV-2-specific by exact matching of V gene, CDR3 amino acid sequence and J gene to a known reactive TCR set. The reference SARS-CoV-2 TCR set was derived from MIRA and filtered for enrichment in COVID-19-positive ImmuneCODE repertoires, a step that removed public or cross-reactive TCRs. Using the MIRA antigens, annotated TCRs were further analysed by specific ORF or by position within an ORF. Depth was the summed frequency of annotated unique rearrangements, while breadth was defined as annotated unique rearrangements over total unique productive rearrangements. Two-sided Wilcoxon rank-sum tests were applied when comparing TCR breadth between groups. TCRdb limited this immuneACCESS table to in-frame rearrangements with V and J called. A share of clones is missing; checked studies link under half to unresolved V genes, and the rest is unexplained. That table furnishes V, J and clone size, whereas the DNA furnished D and trimming. Across this sample there are around 380,000 clones, with approximately 91% seen only once. 3.5% of the sample is taken by the ten largest.

This receptor was identified in a person aged 18-65 years who received the Ad26.COV2.S COVID-19 vaccine or a placebo. This receptor chain uses TRBV19 and TRBJ2-6, and 7 junctional nucleotides match TRBD1. Sample: peripheral blood, taken in a trial of Ad26.COV2.S vaccine versus placebo. The nucleotide sequence reads as follows: TGTGCCAGTAGTATGGACAGGACTGGGGCCAACGTCCTGACTTTC. This encodes CASSMDRTGANVLTF.